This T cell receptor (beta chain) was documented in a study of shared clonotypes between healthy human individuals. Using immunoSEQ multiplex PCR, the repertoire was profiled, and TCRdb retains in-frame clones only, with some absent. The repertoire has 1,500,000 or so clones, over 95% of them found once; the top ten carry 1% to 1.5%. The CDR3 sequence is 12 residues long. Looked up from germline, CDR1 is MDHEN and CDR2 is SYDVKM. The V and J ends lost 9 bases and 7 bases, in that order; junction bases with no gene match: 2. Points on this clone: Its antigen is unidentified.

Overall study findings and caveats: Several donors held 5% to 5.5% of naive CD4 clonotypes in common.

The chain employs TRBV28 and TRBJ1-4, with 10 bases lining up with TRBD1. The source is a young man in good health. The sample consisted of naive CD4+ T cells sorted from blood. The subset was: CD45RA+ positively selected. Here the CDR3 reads CASGDRGEKLFF. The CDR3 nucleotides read TGTGCCAGTGGGGACAGGGGTGAAAAACTGTTTTTT.